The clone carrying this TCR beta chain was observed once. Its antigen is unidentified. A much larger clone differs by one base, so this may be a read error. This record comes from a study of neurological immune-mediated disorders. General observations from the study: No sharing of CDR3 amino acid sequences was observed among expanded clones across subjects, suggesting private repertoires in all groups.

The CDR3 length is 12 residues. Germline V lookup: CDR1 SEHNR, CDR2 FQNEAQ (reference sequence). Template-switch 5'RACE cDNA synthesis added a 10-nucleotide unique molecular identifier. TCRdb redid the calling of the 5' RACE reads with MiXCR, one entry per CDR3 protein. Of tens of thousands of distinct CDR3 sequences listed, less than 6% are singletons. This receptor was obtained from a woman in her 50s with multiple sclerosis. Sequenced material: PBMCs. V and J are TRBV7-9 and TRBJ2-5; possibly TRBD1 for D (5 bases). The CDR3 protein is CSSSIYTGTQYF. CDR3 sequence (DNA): TGTTCCAGCAGCATATACACAGGGACCCAGTACTTC.